One sample yielded the 15 T cell receptor beta chains listed below, sequenced in a study of T cell responses to AZD1222 COVID-19 vaccine. Clones were read by immunoSEQ multiplex PCR, and TCRdb kept only the in-frame ones, dropping some. The repertoire has 170,000 or so clones, around nine tenths of them found once; the top ten carry roughly 11%. Sequences were derived from peripheral blood, sampled 28 days after the second AZD1222 dose. The receptor set was obtained from an adult who received the AZD1222 COVID-19 vaccine.

The chain has TRBV3-1 (or the pseudogene TRBV3-2) and TRBJ2-2; 14 bases are a match to TRBD2. The V segment lost 3 bases and the J segment 2 bases; nucleotides outside the gene matches: 8. Germline V CDR1 and CDR2: LGHDT, YNNKEL (reference sequence). The CDR3 runs to 19 residues. The CDR3 DNA follows: TGTGCCAGCAGCCAGGCGGGGACTAGCGGGGGTTTCAACACCGGGGAGCTGTTTTTT. It specifies CASSQAGTSGGFNTGELFF.

The chain joins TRBV4-1 to TRBJ2-7; 12 bases are a match to TRBD1. Germline trimming cut 0 bases from V and 5 bases from J; bases unmatched to any gene: 11. Germline V CDR1 and CDR2: MGHRA, YSYEKL. The CDR3 has 18 amino acids. CDR3 amino acids: CASSQEPVPGTGGDEQYF. CDR3 bases: TGCGCCAGCAGCCAAGAGCCTGTCCCGGGGACAGGGGGCGACGAGCAGTACTTC.

The rearrangement uses TRBV5-4 and TRBJ1-1; a possible D gene is TRBD1 (5 bases). Germline CDR1 is SGHNT and CDR2 is YYREEE (reference sequence). The CDR3 spans 13 residues. Trimming stripped 7 bases from V and 5 bases from J, with 15 bases between. The CDR3 region has the DNA TGTGCCAGCTGGGGGAGGGTAGATACTGAAGCTTTCTTT. This gives the protein CASWGRVDTEAFF.

This clone has more than one count but fewer than ten. The chain employs TRBV10-1 and TRBJ2-7, with 8 bases fitting TRBD2. The CDR3 runs to 14 residues. V lost 3 bases and J lost 6; bases outside the gene matches: 7. Per the germline V gene, CDR1 is WNHNN and CDR2 is SYGVQD (reference sequence). CDR3 sequence (DNA): TGCGCCAGCAGTGAAGCGGGGGTCCCCTCCGAGCAGTACTTC. Protein sequence: CASSEAGVPSEQYF.

The V and J genes are TRBV6-5 and TRBJ2-6; the D gene is possibly TRBD2 (6 bases). The germline gives CDR1 MNHEY, CDR2 SVGAGI. The V end was cut by 0 bases, the J end by 1 base, with 7 bases between. This CDR3 spans 16 amino acids. The CDR3 nucleotides read TGTGCCAGCAGTTACTCGGCGGGATCTGGGGCCAACGTCCTGACTTTC. This translates into CASSYSAGSGANVLTF.

The chain recombines TRBV2 with TRBJ2-2; 9 bases agree with TRBD2. V shed 2 bases, J shed 3 bases, and the junction held 4 bases outside the gene matches. This CDR3 has 16 residues. Germline assignment: CDR1 SNHLY and CDR2 FYNNEI. CDR3 protein: CASSESSGGDTGELFF. CDR3 coding DNA: TGTGCCAGCAGTGAAAGTAGCGGGGGCGACACCGGGGAGCTGTTTTTT.

The V call is TRBV2, the J call TRBJ2-5; a weak D match, TRBD2 (5 bases). Germline CDR1 SNHLY, CDR2 FYNNEI. Trimming removed 7 bases at V and 5 bases at J, with 14 bases between. This CDR3 is built from 13 residues. Here the CDR3 reads CASTAGFRETQYF. Here the CDR3 DNA reads TGTGCCAGCACGGCGGGTTTTAGGGAGACCCAGTACTTC.

In its sample, this clone was seen a few times. This rearrangement joins TRBV30 to TRBJ2-7; 7 nucleotides align to TRBD1. Germline CDR1 is GTSNPN and CDR2 is SVGIG (reference sequence). The CDR3 loop spans 12 amino acids. The V gene end was trimmed by 4 bases and the J gene end by 6 bases; junction bases not matched to a gene: 6. The CDR3 DNA reads as TGTGCCTGGATACATACAGGGGTCGAGCAGTACTTC. Residues: CAWIHTGVEQYF.

The rearrangement uses TRBV28 and TRBJ1-2, with 7 nucleotides matching TRBD1. J lost 4 bases, V lost 4 bases, and 6 bases had no gene match. This CDR3 is 14 amino acids long. Germline V gives CDR1 MDHEN, CDR2 SYDVKM. Written as DNA, the CDR3 is TGTGCCAGCAGTTCCGGGACAGAGATCTATGGCTACACCTTC. This codes for CASSSGTEIYGYTF.

V usage is TRBV5-1 and J usage is TRBJ2-7; D ambiguous. Trimming shortened V by 3 bases and J by 5 bases, and 18 bases separated the two germline ends. The CDR3 is made up of 15 amino acids. The germline CDR1 and CDR2 sequences are SGHRS and YFSETQ. The CDR3 nucleotides read TGCGCCAGCAGCTCACCAACCCCCTCCCTAAACGAGCAGTACTTC. This encodes CASSSPTPSLNEQYF. Together with reference TRBV5-1 and TRBJ2-7, the CDR3 gives the full variable domain: KAGVTQTPRYLIKTRGQQVTLSCSPISGHRSVSWYQQTPGQGLQFLFEYFSETQRNKGNFPGRFSGRQFSNSRSEMNVSTLELGDSALYLCASSSPTPSLNEQYFGPGTRLTVT.

The rearrangement uses TRBV7-8 and TRBJ2-2; 7 nucleotides agree with TRBD1. CDR3 length: 15 amino acids. Losses at the gene ends were 5 bases for V and 3 bases for J; bases not matched to a gene: 6. The germline CDR1 and CDR2 sequences are SGHVS and FQNEAQ. The CDR3 DNA follows: TGTGCCAGCAGCCCAACAGGGGCAGACACCGGGGAGCTGTTTTTT. It codes for CASSPTGADTGELFF.

The chain employs TRBV2 and TRBJ1-1; D is possibly TRBD1 (6 bases). V lost 5 bases to trimming and J lost 5 bases, with 18 bases between them. Germline V lookup: CDR1 SNHLY, CDR2 FYNNEI. The CDR3 length is 15 residues. The CDR3 region is CASSSGTPGTTEAFF. The CDR3 bases are TGTGCCAGCAGTTCAGGGACACCGGGAACGACTGAAGCTTTCTTT.

This sequence joins TRBV15 and TRBJ2-7; the D is unclear. This CDR3 has 12 residues. Trimming stripped 0 bases from V and 1 base from J, with 1 base between. Germline CDR1 is LNHNV and CDR2 is YYDKDF (reference sequence). Written as DNA, the CDR3 is TGTGCCACCAGCAGAGATTCCTACGAGCAGTACTTC. This codes for CATSRDSYEQYF.

The sample holds one count of this clone. The rearrangement joins TRBV9 to TRBJ2-7; 9 bases line up with TRBD1. V dropped 3 bases and J dropped 2; count of bases not matched to a gene: 6. Per the germline V gene, CDR1 is SGDLS and CDR2 is YYNGEE. The CDR3 contains 15 residues. Written as DNA, the CDR3 is TGTGCCAGCAGCGCGGGGACAGGGCCCCCCTACGAGCAGTACTTC. It translates to CASSAGTGPPYEQYF. Full variable domain (rest looked up from reference TRBV9 and TRBJ2-7): DSGVTQTPKHLITATGQRVTLRCSPRSGDLSVYWYQQSLDQGLQFLIQYYNGEERAKGNILERFSAQQFPDLHSELNLSSLELGDSALYFCASSAGTGPPYEQYFGPGTRLTVT.

This chain links TRBV27 with TRBJ2-7, with unresolved D. Per the germline V gene, CDR1 is MNHEY and CDR2 is SMNVEV (reference sequence). The V and J ends lost 1 base and 6 bases respectively, with 10 bases between them. The CDR3 loop spans 13 amino acids. CDR3 amino acids: CASSLLGTTEQYF. In nucleotides, the CDR3 is TGTGCCAGCAGTTTATTGGGCACAACCGAGCAGTACTTC.